This T cell receptor beta chain was captured by sequencing in a study of cytomegalovirus exposure and HLA in healthy donors. The overall study: Among about 179 million T cells, an earlier analysis found about 100 million unique TCR beta sequences.

60 Vbeta and 13 Jbeta primers were used in PCR. Libraries were prepared by immunoSEQ multiplex PCR; TCRdb keeps only in-frame clonotypes and omits some of them. In the table there are 55,000 to 70,000 clones, 65% to 80% of which are singletons. After removal of 0 bases from V and 4 bases from J, the junction contained 2 bases not matched to a gene. CDR3 length equals 14 residues. The germline V gene encodes CDR1 MNHEY and CDR2 SMNVEV (reference sequence). The study's findings and limits: Data from an earlier analysis indicated that most TCR beta V segments were productive either about 90% or about 30% of the time.

Notes on this clone: The antigen remains unidentified.

This rearrangement joins TRBV27 to TRBJ2-7, with 8 bases matching TRBD1. This receptor was identified in a middle-aged man in good health and CMV-seropositive. Sequenced: PBMCs. The CDR3 reads CASSLSRTGYEQYF. CDR3 bases: TGTGCCAGCAGTTTATCGCGGACAGGGTACGAGCAGTACTTC.